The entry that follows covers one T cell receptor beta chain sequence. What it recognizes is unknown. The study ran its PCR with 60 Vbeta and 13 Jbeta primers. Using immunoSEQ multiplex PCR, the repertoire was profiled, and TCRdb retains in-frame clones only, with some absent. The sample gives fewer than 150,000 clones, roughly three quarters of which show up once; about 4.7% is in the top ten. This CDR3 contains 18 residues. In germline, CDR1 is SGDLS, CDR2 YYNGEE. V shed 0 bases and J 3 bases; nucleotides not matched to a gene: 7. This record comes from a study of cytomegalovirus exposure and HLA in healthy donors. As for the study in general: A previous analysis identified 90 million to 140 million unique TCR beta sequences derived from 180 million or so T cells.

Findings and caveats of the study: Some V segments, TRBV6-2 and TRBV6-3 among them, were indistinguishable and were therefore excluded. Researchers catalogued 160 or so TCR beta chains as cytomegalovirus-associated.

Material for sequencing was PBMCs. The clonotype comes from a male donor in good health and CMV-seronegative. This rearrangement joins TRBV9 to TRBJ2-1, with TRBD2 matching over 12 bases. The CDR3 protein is CASSVAPSGGGNYNEQFF. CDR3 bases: TGTGCCAGCAGCGTAGCTCCTAGCGGGGGGGGCAACTACAATGAGCAGTTCTTC. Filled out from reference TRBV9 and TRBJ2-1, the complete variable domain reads DSGVTQTPKHLITATGQRVTLRCSPRSGDLSVYWYQQSLDQGLQFLIQYYNGEERAKGNILERFSAQQFPDLHSELNLSSLELGDSALYFCASSVAPSGGGNYNEQFFGPGTRLTVL.